This entry lists 15 T cell receptor beta chains sequenced from one sample in a study of blood T cell repertoires in COVID-19. Clones were read by immunoSEQ multiplex PCR, and TCRdb kept only the in-frame ones, dropping some. The table shows approximately 62,000 clones, with 76% occurring only once. The sample consisted of peripheral blood. The receptors originated from a woman in her forties or fifties with active or convalescent COVID-19.

V gene TRBV4-1 combines with J gene TRBJ1-4; D gene uncertain. Germline V lookup: CDR1 MGHRA, CDR2 YSYEKL. The V and J ends lost 9 bases and 5 bases respectively, with 19 bases between them. The length of the CDR3 is 15 residues. As DNA, the CDR3 is TGCGCCAGTCGAGATTTGGAGGCGGTGAATGAAAAACTGTTTTTT. Amino acid sequence: CASRDLEAVNEKLFF.

The chain uses TRBV14 and TRBJ2-1; possibly TRBD2 for D (6 bases). Germline V lookup: CDR1 SGHDN, CDR2 FVKESK. The CDR3 runs to 13 residues. V shed 1 base and J shed 14 bases, with 15 bases lying between them. CDR3 nucleotide sequence: TGTGCCAGCAGCCAAGGGGTGGGACTTTGGGAGTTCTTC. The encoded protein is CASSQGVGLWEFF.

The genes are TRBV24-1 and TRBJ2-1; 12 positions agree with TRBD2. The CDR3 has 17 residues. The germline V gene has CDR1 KGHDR and CDR2 SFDVKD. Trimming cost V 3 bases and J 3 bases; bases outside gene matches: 5. CDR3 residues: CATSDAGTSGFYNEQFF. In DNA form, the CDR3 reads TGTGCCACCAGTGATGCCGGGACTAGCGGGTTCTACAATGAGCAGTTCTTC.

The genes are TRBV7-6 and TRBJ2-2; 7 positions match TRBD2. V was pared by 5 bases and J by 7 bases, with 16 bases of the junction left unmatched. CDR3 length: 17 residues. CDR1 is SGHVS and CDR2 is FNYEAQ in the germline V gene. CDR3 sequence reads: CASSPLAPGEIGGELFF. Written as DNA, the CDR3 is TGTGCCAGCAGCCCACTAGCGCCGGGAGAGATTGGCGGGGAGCTGTTTTTT.

This sequence joins TRBV7-2 and TRBJ2-7, with 16 positions matching TRBD2. Germline lookup yields CDR1 SGHTA and CDR2 FQGNSA. The CDR3 consists of 15 residues. V shed 6 bases, J shed 6 bases, and the junction held 5 bases outside the gene matches. CDR3 coding DNA: TGTGCCAGCAGTCCGGGACTAGCGGGAGGGCTCGAGCAGTACTTC. Protein product: CASSPGLAGGLEQYF.

The gene calls are TRBV15 and TRBJ2-7, with D perhaps TRBD2 (5 bases). V shed 0 bases and J shed 3 bases, with 12 bases lying between them. The CDR3 runs 15 residues. Germline CDR1 and CDR2: LNHNV and YYDKDF (reference sequence). The DNA for the CDR3 is TGTGCCACCAGCAGAGATCCGGGAAAACTCTACGAGCAGTACTTC. It encodes CATSRDPGKLYEQYF.

The gene calls are TRBV25-1 and TRBJ2-7; D might be TRBD1 (6 bases). Germline assignment: CDR1 MGHDK and CDR2 SYGVNS. The CDR3 runs 14 residues. V was shortened by 8 bases and J by 6 bases, with 20 bases between the two germline ends. For the CDR3, the DNA is TGTGCCAGCTCGGGCCGCCAGGGGATCGGCGAGCAGTACTTC. Residues: CASSGRQGIGEQYF.

V gene TRBV6-5 combines with J gene TRBJ2-1; 7 bases are shared with TRBD2. J was trimmed by 4 bases and V by 2 bases; bases with no gene match: 5. This CDR3 contains 15 residues. CDR1 is MNHEY and CDR2 is SVGAGI in the germline V gene. The CDR3 sequence: CASSYGSGEYNEQFF. The CDR3 coding sequence is TGTGCCAGCAGTTACGGAAGCGGGGAATACAATGAGCAGTTCTTC.

The chain has TRBV5-1 and TRBJ1-4; D may be TRBD1 (6 bases). Trimming pared 0 bases from V and 3 bases from J, leaving 6 bases between. This CDR3 has 14 amino acids. Germline V gene sequence: CDR1 SGHRS, CDR2 YFSETQ. In nucleotides, the CDR3 is TGCGCCAGCAGCTTGGGACAGGCTAATGAAAAACTGTTTTTT. This translates into CASSLGQANEKLFF.

The chain is built from TRBV5-5 and TRBJ2-3, with TRBD2 matching over 14 bases. The CDR3 spans 18 residues. The V segment lost 5 bases and the J segment 0 bases; nucleotides outside the gene matches: 8. The germline gives CDR1 SGHKS, CDR2 YYEKEE (reference sequence). The CDR3: CASSSGLAGVRSTDTQYF. As DNA, the CDR3 is TGTGCCAGCAGTTCGGGACTAGCGGGAGTGAGGAGCACAGATACGCAGTATTTT.

V usage is TRBV19 and J usage is TRBJ1-1; TRBD1 matches 10 bases. V was pared by 9 bases and J by 5 bases, with 6 bases of the junction left unmatched. Germline assignment: CDR1 LNHDA and CDR2 SQIVND (reference sequence). This CDR3 has 13 amino acids. The CDR3 region has the DNA TGTGCCAGCGAAGGACAGGGGGGGACTGAAGCTTTCTTT. Translated, it gives CASEGQGGTEAFF.

Only a few counts were recorded for this clone. The J gene is TRBJ2-3, the V gene TRBV7-6; 15 bases are shared with TRBD2. CDR1 and CDR2 (germline): SGHVS, FNYEAQ. The CDR3 has 18 residues. The trim removed 4 bases at V and 1 base at J, leaving 6 bases unmatched. The CDR3 DNA reads TGTGCCAGCAGCTCCCCGGGACTAGCGGGAGGTGGCACAGATACGCAGTATTTT. Its translation: CASSSPGLAGGGTDTQYF.

This sequence joins TRBV7-2 and TRBJ2-1; 9 nucleotides agree with TRBD2. The germline gives CDR1 SGHTA, CDR2 FQGNSA. The J segment lost 4 bases and the V segment lost 5 bases, leaving 9 bases of the junction unmatched. The CDR3 is made up of 16 amino acids. The CDR3 region is CASSQLAGGFYNEQFF. CDR3 nucleotide sequence: TGTGCCAGCAGCCAGTTGGCGGGAGGGTTTTACAATGAGCAGTTCTTC.

This rearrangement joins TRBV5-4 to TRBJ2-1; TRBD2 aligns across 13 bases. Trimming cost V 2 bases and J 0 bases; bases outside gene matches: 5. The CDR3 extends over 18 amino acids. In germline, CDR1 is SGHNT, CDR2 YYREEE (reference sequence). The DNA for the CDR3 is TGTGCCAGCAGCTTAGGACTAGCGGGGGCCAGCTCCTACAATGAGCAGTTCTTC. Its protein product is CASSLGLAGASSYNEQFF.

The chain links TRBV29-1 to TRBJ1-5, with a possible D match to TRBD1 (6 bases). Germline V gene sequence: CDR1 SQVTM, CDR2 ANQGSEA. V was trimmed by 2 bases and J by 7 bases, leaving 12 bases between them. This CDR3 region has 13 residues. CDR3 amino acids: CSVELQGGQPQHF. The CDR3 DNA is TGCAGCGTTGAATTACAGGGTGGGCAGCCCCAGCATTTT.